This entry lists 21 T cell receptor beta chains sequenced from one sample in a study of cytomegalovirus exposure and HLA in healthy donors. The PCR employed 60 Vbeta primers together with 13 Jbeta primers. Generated by immunoSEQ multiplex PCR, the TCRdb table keeps only in-frame clones and is missing some. The sample includes just over 70,000 clones, about 67% of them seen just once. Specimen: PBMCs. The receptors come from a human donor in good health.

This clone was seen a handful of times. The V and J genes are TRBV7-9 and TRBJ1-1, with a tentative D call TRBD1 (5 bases). Germline-derived CDR1 and CDR2 are SEHNR and FQNEAQ (reference sequence). Deletions cut 5 bases from V and 7 bases from J, with 23 bases between. CDR3 length: 16 residues. CDR3 bases: TGTGCCAGCAGCCTCTCTCCAGGGAAAGTTTCCTTTGAAGCTTTCTTT. Its translation is CASSLSPGKVSFEAFF.

This rearrangement joins TRBV5-6 to TRBJ2-5; TRBD2 is a possible D gene (6 bases). The CDR3 has 15 residues. V lost 0 bases and J 2 bases, leaving 11 bases between the germline ends. CDR1 and CDR2 (germline): SGHDT, YYEEEE. The DNA for the CDR3 is TGTGCCAGCAGCTTGGAATTAGCGGCACAAGAGACCCAGTACTTC. Protein: CASSLELAAQETQYF.

The chain uses TRBV10-1 and TRBJ2-7; unclear D gene. CDR1 is WNHNN, CDR2 SYGVQD, per germline (reference sequence). The V end lost 2 bases, the J end lost 0 bases, and 5 bases lay between the germline ends. The CDR3 runs to 13 residues. The CDR3 region has the DNA TGCGCCAGCAGTGAGGGGCCCTCCTACGAGCAGTACTTC. This encodes CASSEGPSYEQYF.

The gene calls are TRBV28 and TRBJ2-3; 7 bases are a match to TRBD1. The germline gives CDR1 MDHEN, CDR2 SYDVKM. CDR3 length equals 16 residues. The trim removed 7 bases at V and 2 bases at J, leaving 12 bases unmatched. DNA for the CDR3: TGTGCCAGCACCTACCGGGACAGATACTTCACAGATACGCAGTATTTT. Its protein product is CASTYRDRYFTDTQYF.

This chain links TRBV30 with TRBJ1-2; the match to TRBD1 covers 9 bases. The CDR3 is made up of 16 amino acids. CDR1 and CDR2 (germline): GTSNPN, SVGIG (reference sequence). The junction had 13 bases not matched to a gene; V was cut back by 3 bases and J by 5 bases. For the CDR3, the DNA is TGTGCCTGGAGACGAGGGAGAACAGGGGGCGGATATGGCTACACCTTC. Amino acid sequence: CAWRRGRTGGGYGYTF.

The V and J genes are TRBV10-3 and TRBJ2-1, with TRBD2 matching over 13 bases. This CDR3 has 15 amino acids. Germline CDR1 ENHRY, CDR2 SYGVKD. With 6 bases clipped from V and 4 bases from J, the junction kept 3 bases outside the gene matches. CDR3 residues: CAIRRLAGGYNEQFF. The DNA of the CDR3 is TGTGCCATCAGACGACTAGCGGGAGGTTACAATGAGCAGTTCTTC.

The chain is built from TRBV7-3 and TRBJ2-2; TRBD2 matches at 7 bases. In germline, CDR1 is SGHTA, CDR2 FQGTGA. The CDR3 is 17 residues long. V dropped 3 bases and J dropped 2; count of bases not matched to a gene: 9. The CDR3 bases are TGTGCCAGCAGCTTGCTTGGGGCGGGAGCCAACACCGGGGAGCTGTTTTTT. Amino acid sequence: CASSLLGAGANTGELFF.

The V gene is TRBV28, the J gene TRBJ1-5; no reliable D call. Trimming cost V 8 bases and J 3 bases, with 14 bases left between them. The germline V gene encodes CDR1 MDHEN and CDR2 SYDVKM. The CDR3 spans 14 residues. The CDR3 is CASRWSRVNQPQHF. The DNA for the CDR3 is TGTGCCAGCCGTTGGTCGCGAGTCAATCAGCCCCAGCATTTT.

The V and J genes are TRBV5-1 and TRBJ2-3; D ambiguous. The CDR3 is made up of 13 amino acids. Germline CDR1 is SGHRS and CDR2 is YFSETQ. V lost 4 bases and J lost 4, with 10 bases in between. As DNA, the CDR3 is TGCGCCAGCAGCGCGTCCGTTTCAGATACGCAGTATTTT. Protein sequence: CASSASVSDTQYF.

The chain employs TRBV6-5 and TRBJ2-3; 7 positions match TRBD2. The CDR3 extends over 15 amino acids. With V trimmed by 4 bases and J by 0 bases, 4 bases remained unmatched. The germline gives CDR1 MNHEY, CDR2 SVGAGI. In DNA, the CDR3 is TGTGCCAGCAGTTCTCAACTAGCGAGCACAGATACGCAGTATTTT. It specifies CASSSQLASTDTQYF.

The V call is TRBV25-1, the J call TRBJ2-5, with 8 bases lining up with TRBD1. This CDR3 contains 13 residues. The J segment lost 2 bases and the V segment lost 7 bases, leaving 3 bases of the junction unmatched. Germline lookup yields CDR1 MGHDK and CDR2 SYGVNS. The chain's CDR3 is CASMGDRQETQYF. The CDR3 region has the DNA TGTGCCAGCATGGGGGACAGGCAAGAGACCCAGTACTTC.

The V and J genes are TRBV5-1 and TRBJ1-2, with D perhaps TRBD1 (5 bases). The CDR3 is 14 amino acids. V lost 2 bases and J lost 8, with 16 bases in between. Germline CDR1 and CDR2: SGHRS and YFSETQ. Here the CDR3 reads CASSLGEGVGGYTF. DNA of the CDR3: TGCGCCAGCAGCTTAGGGGAAGGGGTTGGCGGCTACACCTTC.

The rearrangement uses TRBV6-5 and TRBJ1-1, with 8 bases fitting TRBD1. CDR1 is MNHEY, CDR2 SVGAGI, per germline. Trimming cost V 4 bases and J 3 bases; bases outside gene matches: 7. CDR3 length equals 15 residues. The CDR3 loop reads CASSSEGQAYTEAFF. For the CDR3, the DNA is TGTGCCAGCAGTTCGGAGGGACAGGCCTACACTGAAGCTTTCTTT.

In nucleotides, the CDR3 is TGTGCCAGCAGCTCGGGACTAGATCGTCGCAGGGGCACAGATACGCAGTATTTT. Amino acids: CASSSGLDRRRGTDTQYF. This sequence joins TRBV5-4 and TRBJ2-3, with TRBD2 matching over 8 bases. The CDR3 covers 18 residues. The V gene's germline CDR1 is SGHNT and CDR2 YYREEE (reference sequence). Trimming cost V 3 bases and J 1 base; bases outside gene matches: 13. Full variable domain (outside the CDR3, taken from reference TRBV5-4 and TRBJ2-3): ETGVTQSPTHLIKTRGQQVTLRCSSQSGHNTVSWYQQALGQGPQFIFQYYREEENGRGNFPPRFSGLQFPNYSSELNVNALELDDSALYLCASSSGLDRRRGTDTQYFGPGTRLTVL.

The gene calls are TRBV5-5 and TRBJ2-5; D remains unclear. The tail of the sequence fits TRBJ2-7 better, so the J call may be wrong. CDR1 is SGHKS and CDR2 is YYEKEE in the germline V gene (reference sequence). The CDR3 runs to 14 residues. The CDR3 sequence is CASSINYPSYEQYF. The CDR3 nucleotides are TGTGCCAGCAGCATCAACTACCCGTCCTACGAGCAGTACTTC.

V is TRBV7-9 and J is TRBJ1-2; D is ambiguous. Germline values: CDR1 SEHNR, CDR2 FQNEAQ (reference sequence). V was trimmed by 2 bases and J by 2 bases, leaving 15 bases between them. CDR3 size: 16 residues. The CDR3, as DNA: TGTGCCAGCAGCTTAAACAGACCGCCAAGAAACTATGGCTACACCTTC. Its protein product is CASSLNRPPRNYGYTF. Variable domain in full (rest from reference TRBV7-9 and TRBJ1-2): DTGVSQNPRHKITKRGQNVTFRCDPISEHNRLYWYRQTLGQGPEFLTYFQNEAQLEKSRLLSDRFSAERPKGSFSTLEIQRTEQGDSAMYLCASSLNRPPRNYGYTFGSGTRLTVV.

This clone has a single count. CDR3 protein: CASSFGPSPYEQYF. DNA for the CDR3: TGTGCCAGCAGTTTTGGGCCCTCTCCCTACGAGCAGTACTTC. The chain employs TRBV28 and TRBJ2-7; D is ambiguous. The germline V gene has CDR1 MDHEN and CDR2 SYDVKM. V was cut by 3 bases and J by 2 bases, with 11 bases left in between. The CDR3 is 14 amino acids.

This clone has only a few counts. The V call is TRBV5-4, the J call TRBJ2-3, with D perhaps TRBD1 (6 bases). The CDR3 is made up of 15 amino acids. V was shortened by 1 base and J by 4 bases, with 13 bases between the two germline ends. Germline CDR1 SGHNT, CDR2 YYREEE (reference sequence). The CDR3 nucleotides read TGTGCCAGCAGCTTGAGACAGGCCAGACCAGATACGCAGTATTTT. It codes for CASSLRQARPDTQYF.

Worth noting for this clone: This specimen includes other DNA sequences encoding the same CDR3. The rearrangement uses TRBV6-1 and TRBJ2-7; 7 bases map to TRBD1. Losses at the gene ends were 3 bases for V and 3 bases for J; bases not matched to a gene: 11. Germline CDR1 and CDR2: MNHNS and SASEGT. This CDR3 spans 16 amino acids. This CDR3 is CASSDMAGTENYEQYF. The CDR3 nucleotides are TGTGCCAGCAGTGATATGGCCGGGACAGAAAACTACGAGCAGTACTTC.

V gene TRBV6-6 combines with J gene TRBJ1-6; D unresolved. Trimming cost V 7 bases and J 7 bases, with 14 bases left between them. The CDR3 loop spans 14 amino acids. Germline loops: CDR1 MNHNY, CDR2 SVGAGI (reference sequence). CDR3 sequence: CASNQRQVNSPLHF. The CDR3 DNA reads as TGTGCCAGCAATCAGAGACAAGTGAATTCACCCCTCCACTTT.

This clone was picked up a small number of times. This sequence joins TRBV6-5 and TRBJ1-1, with unresolved D. The V gene's germline CDR1 is MNHEY and CDR2 SVGAGI. This CDR3 is 13 amino acids long. V was clipped by 6 bases and J by 3 bases, with 11 bases between them. The CDR3 coding sequence is TGTGCCAGCAGAGATGACACTTACACTGAAGCTTTCTTT. It codes for CASRDDTYTEAFF.